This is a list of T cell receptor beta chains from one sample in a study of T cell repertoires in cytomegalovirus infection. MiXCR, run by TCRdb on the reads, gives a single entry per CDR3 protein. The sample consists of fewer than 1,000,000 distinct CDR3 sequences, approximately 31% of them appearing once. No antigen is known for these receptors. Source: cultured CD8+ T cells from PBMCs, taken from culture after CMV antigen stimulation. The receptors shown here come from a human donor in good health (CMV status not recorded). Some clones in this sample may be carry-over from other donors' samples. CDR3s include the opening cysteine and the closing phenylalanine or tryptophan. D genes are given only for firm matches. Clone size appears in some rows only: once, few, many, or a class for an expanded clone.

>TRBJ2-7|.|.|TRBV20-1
CSARAARSSYEQYF
TGCAGTGCTAGAGCCGCCCGGTCGTCCTACGAGCAGTACTTC
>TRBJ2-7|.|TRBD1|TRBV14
CASSQGGQGATYEQYF
TGTGCCAGCAGCCAGGGGGGACAGGGGGCAACCTACGAGCAGTACTTC
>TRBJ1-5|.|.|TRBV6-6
CASSVSGRVRNQPQHF
TGTGCCAGCAGTGTCTCAGGTCGGGTAAGGAATCAGCCCCAGCATTTT
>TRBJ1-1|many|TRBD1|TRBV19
CASSWTGLTEAFF
TGTGCCAGTAGTTGGACAGGGCTCACTGAAGCTTTCTTT
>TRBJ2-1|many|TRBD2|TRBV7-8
CASSSRLAGAKDEQFF
TGTGCCAGCAGCTCCCGACTAGCGGGGGCTAAGGATGAGCAGTTCTTC
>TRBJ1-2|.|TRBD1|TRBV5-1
CASSPAGGPAPPGGYTF
TGCGCCAGCAGCCCGGCAGGGGGGCCTGCCCCTCCAGGCGGCTACACCTTC
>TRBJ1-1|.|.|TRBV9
CASTPNPDGYTEAFF
TGTGCCAGCACCCCCAATCCAGACGGATACACTGAAGCTTTCTTT
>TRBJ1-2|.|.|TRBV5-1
CASSLGRSGEMDTF
TGCGCCAGCAGCTTGGGTCGATCAGGGGAAATGGACACCTTC
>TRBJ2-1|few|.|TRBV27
CASSLSGAGGRTLYNEQFF
TGTGCCAGCAGTTTATCGGGGGCCGGGGGGCGCACACTGTACAATGAGCAGTTCTTC
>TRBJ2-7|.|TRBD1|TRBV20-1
CSARVPGTAYEQYF
TGCAGTGCTAGAGTCCCCGGGACAGCCTACGAGCAGTACTTC
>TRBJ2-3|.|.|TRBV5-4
CASSWDDKPDTQYF
TGTGCCAGCAGTTGGGACGATAAACCAGATACGCAGTATTTT
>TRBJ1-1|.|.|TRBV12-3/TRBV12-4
CASRTDSYVGNLNTEAFF
TGTGCCAGCAGAACCGACAGTTACGTAGGAAACCTGAACACTGAAGCTTTCTTT